One and the same sample provided the 7 T cell receptor beta chains below, sequenced in a study of blood T cells in healthy people across ages. Primers used in a second PCR of roughly 6 to 12 cycles were a sample-barcoded 5' primer and a J-beta primer mix. TCRdb reprocessed the 5' RACE reads via MiXCR and lists one record per CDR3 protein. This table holds 1.5 million to 2 million distinct CDR3 sequences, 35% to 50% found once. The sequenced material came from blood. The receptors shown here come from a human donor in good health.

V and J are TRBV7-2 and TRBJ1-1; D call uncertain. The V and J ends lost 5 bases and 7 bases respectively, with 8 bases between them. Per the germline V gene, CDR1 is SGHTA and CDR2 is FQGNSA. CDR3 size: 11 residues. For the CDR3, the DNA is TGTGCCAGCAGCCGTGACAATGAAGCTTTCTTT. Its translation is CASSRDNEAFF.

The chain couples TRBV3-1 to TRBJ1-1; 7 nucleotides line up with TRBD1. The length of the CDR3 is 13 residues. Germline V gene sequence: CDR1 LGHDT, CDR2 YNNKEL (reference sequence). V lost 8 bases to trimming and J lost 4 bases; unmatched junction nucleotides: 7. As DNA, the CDR3 is TGTGCCAGCGGCCGGACAGGCAGCACTGAAGCTTTCTTT. Its protein is CASGRTGSTEAFF.

This clonotype was found a few times. This chain connects TRBV12-3 or TRBV12-4 to TRBJ1-5; tentative D call: TRBD1 (6 bases). The CDR3 has 15 amino acids. Trimming pared 2 bases from V and 4 bases from J, leaving 12 bases between. The CDR3: CASSLLGQGNQPQHF. The CDR3, as DNA: TGTGCCAGCAGTTTACTTGGGCAGGGGAATCAGCCCCAGCATTTT.

The chain links TRBV29-1 to TRBJ1-2; maybe TRBD1 (6 bases). V dropped 7 bases and J dropped 8 bases, with 14 bases sitting between them. The CDR3 loop spans 11 amino acids. CDR1 is SQVTM, CDR2 ANQGSEA, per germline. The CDR3 nucleotides are TGCAGCGGTCAGGGGAGCGAGGGCTACACCTTC. Its translation: CSGQGSEGYTF.

In its sample, this clonotype was seen a few times. The genes are TRBV20-1 and TRBJ2-5, with D uncertain. The end of the DNA aligns better with TRBJ2-7, so the J call may be wrong. The germline gives CDR1 DFQATT, CDR2 SNEGSKA (reference sequence). This CDR3 is built from 14 residues. The CDR3: CSARGGVSLAEQYF. CDR3 sequence (DNA): TGCAGTGCTAGGGGTGGGGTTTCCCTCGCCGAGCAGTACTTC.

V and J are TRBV20-1 and TRBJ1-4, with 8 bases identical to TRBD1. This CDR3 has 14 residues. With V trimmed by 1 base and J by 7 bases, 5 bases remained unmatched. CDR1 and CDR2 from the germline V gene are DFQATT and SNEGSKA (reference sequence). The CDR3 DNA sequence: TGCAGTGCTAGAGGACAGGGGATCGGTGAAAAACTGTTTTTT. It is translated as CSARGQGIGEKLFF.

This clonotype was found once. The V call is TRBV28, the J call TRBJ1-1, with TRBD1 as a possible D gene (6 bases). Germline CDR1 is MDHEN and CDR2 is SYDVKM. The length of the CDR3 is 17 residues. Trimming removed 5 bases at V and 6 bases at J, with 25 bases between. CDR3 sequence (DNA): TGTGCCAGCAGTACCCTCACCCTACAGCAGGGGAAGTCTGAAGCTTTCTTT. Protein sequence: CASSTLTLQQGKSEAFF.